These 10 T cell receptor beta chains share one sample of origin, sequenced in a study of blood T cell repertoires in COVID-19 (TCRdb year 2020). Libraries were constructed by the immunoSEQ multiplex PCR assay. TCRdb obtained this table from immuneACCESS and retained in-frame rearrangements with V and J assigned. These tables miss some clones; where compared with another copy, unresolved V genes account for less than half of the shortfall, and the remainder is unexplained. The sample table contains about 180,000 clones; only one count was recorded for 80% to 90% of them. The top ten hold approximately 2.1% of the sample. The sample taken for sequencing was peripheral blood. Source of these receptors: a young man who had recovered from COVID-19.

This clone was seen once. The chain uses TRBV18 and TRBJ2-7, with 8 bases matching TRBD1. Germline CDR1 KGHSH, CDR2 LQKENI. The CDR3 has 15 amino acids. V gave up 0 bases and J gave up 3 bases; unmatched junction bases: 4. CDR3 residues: CASSPPPTGGYEQYF. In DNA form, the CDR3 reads TGTGCCAGCTCACCACCGCCCACAGGGGGCTACGAGCAGTACTTC.

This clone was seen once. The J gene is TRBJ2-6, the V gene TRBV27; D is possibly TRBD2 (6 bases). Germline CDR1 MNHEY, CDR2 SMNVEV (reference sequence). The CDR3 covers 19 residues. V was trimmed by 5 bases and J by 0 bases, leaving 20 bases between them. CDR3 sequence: CASSPRGGPLSSGANVLTF. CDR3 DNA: TGTGCCAGCAGTCCCCGGGGAGGACCACTTAGCTCTGGGGCCAACGTCCTGACTTTC. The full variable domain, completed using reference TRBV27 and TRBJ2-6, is EAQVTQNPRYLITVTGKKLTVTCSQNMNHEYMSWYRQDPGLGLRQIYYSMNVEVTDKGDVPEGYKVSRKEKRNFPLILESPSPNQTSLYFCASSPRGGPLSSGANVLTFGAGSRLTVL.

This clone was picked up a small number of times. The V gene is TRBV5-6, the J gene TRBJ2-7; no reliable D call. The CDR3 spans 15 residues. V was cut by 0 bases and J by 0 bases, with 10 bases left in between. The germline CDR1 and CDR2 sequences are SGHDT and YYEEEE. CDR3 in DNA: TGTGCCAGCAGCTTGGTCTACGTCAACTCCTACGAGCAGTACTTC. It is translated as CASSLVYVNSYEQYF.

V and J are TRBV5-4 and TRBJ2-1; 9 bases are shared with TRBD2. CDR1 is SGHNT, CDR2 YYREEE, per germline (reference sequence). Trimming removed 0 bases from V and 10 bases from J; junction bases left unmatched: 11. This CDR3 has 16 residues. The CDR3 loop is CASSLGALAGRREQFF. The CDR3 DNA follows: TGTGCCAGCAGCTTGGGGGCCCTAGCGGGAAGGAGAGAGCAGTTCTTC.

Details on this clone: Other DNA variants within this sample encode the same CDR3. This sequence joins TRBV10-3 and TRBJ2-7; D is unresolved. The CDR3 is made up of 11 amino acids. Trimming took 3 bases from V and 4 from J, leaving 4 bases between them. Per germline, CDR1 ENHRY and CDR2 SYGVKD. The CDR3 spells CAISDTYEQYF. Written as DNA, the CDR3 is TGTGCCATCAGTGACACTTACGAGCAGTACTTC.

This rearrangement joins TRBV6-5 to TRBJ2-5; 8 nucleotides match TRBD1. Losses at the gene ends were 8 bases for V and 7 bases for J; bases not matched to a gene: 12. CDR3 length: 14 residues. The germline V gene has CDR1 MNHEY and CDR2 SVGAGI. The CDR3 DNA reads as TGTGCCAGCCAACTTGGACAGGGTCCAGGGACCCAGTACTTC. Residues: CASQLGQGPGTQYF.

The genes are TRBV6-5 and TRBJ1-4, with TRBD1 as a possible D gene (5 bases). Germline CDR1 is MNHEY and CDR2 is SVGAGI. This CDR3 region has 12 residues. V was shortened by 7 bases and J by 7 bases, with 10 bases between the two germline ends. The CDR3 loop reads CASTIQAEKLFF. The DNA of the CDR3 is TGTGCCAGCACCATACAGGCTGAAAAACTGTTTTTT.

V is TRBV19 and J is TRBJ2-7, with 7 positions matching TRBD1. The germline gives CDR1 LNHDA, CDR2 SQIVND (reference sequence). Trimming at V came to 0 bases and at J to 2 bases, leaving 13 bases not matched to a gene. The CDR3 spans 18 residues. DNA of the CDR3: TGTGCCAGTAGTATAGACCTAACCGGGACAGCCTCACCCTACGAGCAGTACTTC. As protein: CASSIDLTGTASPYEQYF.

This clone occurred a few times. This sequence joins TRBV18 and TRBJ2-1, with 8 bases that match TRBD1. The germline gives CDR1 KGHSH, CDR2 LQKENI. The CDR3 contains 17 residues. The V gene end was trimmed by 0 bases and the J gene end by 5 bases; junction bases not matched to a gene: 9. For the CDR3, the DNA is TGTGCCAGCTCACCACCGCGGGGCAGGGGGCTAGACAATGAGCAGTTCTTC. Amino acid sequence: CASSPPRGRGLDNEQFF.

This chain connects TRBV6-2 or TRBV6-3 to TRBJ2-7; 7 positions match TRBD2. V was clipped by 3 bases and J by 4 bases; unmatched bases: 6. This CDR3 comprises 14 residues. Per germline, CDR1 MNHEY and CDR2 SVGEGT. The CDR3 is CASSYRLAHYEQYF. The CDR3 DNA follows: TGTGCCAGCAGTTATCGACTAGCCCATTACGAGCAGTACTTC.